The clone carrying this T cell receptor (beta chain) was counted many times. Antigen specificity is unknown. A universal primer binding site was introduced by template switching. The final cDNA contained unique molecular identifiers. TCRdb processed the 5' RACE reads anew with MiXCR; each CDR3 protein has one entry. The table lists approximately 210,000 distinct CDR3 sequences, around 10% of them singletons. CDR3 length: 15 residues. Germline CDR1 is KGHDR and CDR2 is SFDVKD. V dropped 5 bases and J dropped 4 bases, with 14 bases sitting between them. The data stem from a study of identical twins. Findings and limits, study-wide: In drawing conclusions, the study used cross-sectional statistical analysis and did not follow the same donors. Invariant T cells like MAIT and iNKT could partly confound the zero-insertion analyses. Cord blood's abundant beta clonotypes had fewer insertions, unlike memory repertoires.

The genes are TRBV24-1 and TRBJ1-5; D might be TRBD1 (6 bases). This TCR came from a woman aged 18-35 years in good health. Sequenced input: memory (CD45RO+) T cells sorted from blood. Written as DNA, the CDR3 is TGTGCCACCAGTGGACCGGGACACTTGAATCAGCCCCAGCATTTT. It yields the protein CATSGPGHLNQPQHF.